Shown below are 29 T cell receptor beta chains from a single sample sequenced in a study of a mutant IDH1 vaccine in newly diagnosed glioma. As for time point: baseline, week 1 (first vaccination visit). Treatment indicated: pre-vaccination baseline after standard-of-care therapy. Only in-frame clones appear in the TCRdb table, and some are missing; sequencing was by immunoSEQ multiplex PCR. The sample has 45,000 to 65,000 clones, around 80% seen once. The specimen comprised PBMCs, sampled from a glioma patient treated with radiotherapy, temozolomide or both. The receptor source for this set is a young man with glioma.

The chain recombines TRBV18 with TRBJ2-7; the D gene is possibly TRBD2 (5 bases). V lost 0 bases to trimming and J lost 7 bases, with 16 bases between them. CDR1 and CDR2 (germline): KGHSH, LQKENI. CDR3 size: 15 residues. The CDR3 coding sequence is TGTGCCAGCTCACCACCGGGCAGCGGCCGTGTGGAGCAGTACTTC. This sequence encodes CASSPPGSGRVEQYF.

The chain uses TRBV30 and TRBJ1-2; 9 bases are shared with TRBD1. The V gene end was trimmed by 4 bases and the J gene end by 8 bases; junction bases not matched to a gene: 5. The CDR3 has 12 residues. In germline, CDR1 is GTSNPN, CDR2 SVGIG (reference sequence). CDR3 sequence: CAWTPGQGGYTF. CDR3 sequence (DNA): TGTGCCTGGACTCCGGGACAGGGAGGCTACACCTTC.

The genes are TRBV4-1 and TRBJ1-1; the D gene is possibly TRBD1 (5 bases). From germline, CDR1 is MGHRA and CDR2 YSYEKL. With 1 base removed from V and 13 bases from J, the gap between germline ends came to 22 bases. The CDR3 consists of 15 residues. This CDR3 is CASSQVVLQGRVGFF. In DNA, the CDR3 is TGCGCCAGCAGCCAAGTTGTTCTCCAGGGCAGGGTGGGTTTCTTT.

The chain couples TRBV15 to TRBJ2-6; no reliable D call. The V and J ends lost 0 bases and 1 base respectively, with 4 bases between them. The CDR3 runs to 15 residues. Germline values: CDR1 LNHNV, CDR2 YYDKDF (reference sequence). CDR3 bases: TGTGCCACCAGCAGAGACAGGTCTGGGGCCAACGTCCTGACTTTC. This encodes CATSRDRSGANVLTF. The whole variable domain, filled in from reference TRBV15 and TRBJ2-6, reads DAMVIQNPRYQVTQFGKPVTLSCSQTLNHNVMYWYQQKSSQAPKLLFHYYDKDFNNEADTPDNFQSRRPNTSFCFLDIRSPGLGDTAMYLCATSRDRSGANVLTFGAGSRLTVL.

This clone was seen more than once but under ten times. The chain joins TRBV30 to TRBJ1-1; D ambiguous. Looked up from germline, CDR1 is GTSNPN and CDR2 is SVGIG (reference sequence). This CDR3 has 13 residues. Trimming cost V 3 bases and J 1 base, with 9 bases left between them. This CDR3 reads CAWRLRANTEAFF. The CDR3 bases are TGTGCCTGGAGGTTGAGAGCGAACACTGAAGCTTTCTTT.

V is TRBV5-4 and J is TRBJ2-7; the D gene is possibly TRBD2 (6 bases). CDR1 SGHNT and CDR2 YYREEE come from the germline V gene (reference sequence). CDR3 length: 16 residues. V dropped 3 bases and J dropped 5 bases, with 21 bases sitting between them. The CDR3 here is CASSSRIADYRHEQYF. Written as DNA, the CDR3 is TGTGCCAGCAGCTCCCGAATCGCGGACTATCGCCACGAGCAGTACTTC.

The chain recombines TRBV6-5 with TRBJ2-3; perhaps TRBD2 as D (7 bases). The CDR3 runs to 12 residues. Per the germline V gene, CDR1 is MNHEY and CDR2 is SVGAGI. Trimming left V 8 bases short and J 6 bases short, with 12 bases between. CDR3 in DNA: TGTGCCAGCGGGGGGGCCCAGGATACGCAGTATTTT. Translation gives CASGGAQDTQYF.

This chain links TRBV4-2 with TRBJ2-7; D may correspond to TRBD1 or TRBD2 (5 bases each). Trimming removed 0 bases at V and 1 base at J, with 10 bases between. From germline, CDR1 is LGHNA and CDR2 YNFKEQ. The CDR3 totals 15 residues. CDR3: CASSQDGTASYEQYF. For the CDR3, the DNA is TGTGCCAGCAGCCAAGACGGGACGGCATCCTACGAGCAGTACTTC.

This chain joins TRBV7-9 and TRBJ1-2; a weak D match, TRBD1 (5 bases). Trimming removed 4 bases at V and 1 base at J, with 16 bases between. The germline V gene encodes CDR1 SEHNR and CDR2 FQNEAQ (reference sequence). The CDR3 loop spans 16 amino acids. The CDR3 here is CASSSPGTTLNYGYTF. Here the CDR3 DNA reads TGTGCCAGCAGCTCCCCCGGGACGACGCTTAACTATGGCTACACCTTC.

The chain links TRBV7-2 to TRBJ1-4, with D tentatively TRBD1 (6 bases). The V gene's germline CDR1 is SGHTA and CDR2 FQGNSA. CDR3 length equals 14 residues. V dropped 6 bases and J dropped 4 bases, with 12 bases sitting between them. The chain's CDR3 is CASSGGPFNEKLFF. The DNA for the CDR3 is TGTGCCAGCAGTGGGGGGCCGTTTAATGAAAAACTGTTTTTT.

The CDR3 DNA sequence: TGTGCCAGTAGGACGATGGGGAATAGTCGCAATCAGCCCCAGCATTTT. Amino acids: CASRTMGNSRNQPQHF. This sequence joins TRBV19 and TRBJ1-5; D ambiguous. The CDR3 extends over 16 amino acids. Germline CDR1 LNHDA, CDR2 SQIVND (reference sequence). The V and J ends lost 6 bases and 2 bases respectively, with 17 bases between them.

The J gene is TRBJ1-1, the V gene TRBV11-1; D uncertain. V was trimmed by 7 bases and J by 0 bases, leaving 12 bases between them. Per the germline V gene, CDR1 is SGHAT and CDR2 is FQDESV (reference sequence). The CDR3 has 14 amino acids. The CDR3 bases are TGTGCCAGCAACGACCGTTACCTGAACACTGAAGCTTTCTTT. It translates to CASNDRYLNTEAFF.

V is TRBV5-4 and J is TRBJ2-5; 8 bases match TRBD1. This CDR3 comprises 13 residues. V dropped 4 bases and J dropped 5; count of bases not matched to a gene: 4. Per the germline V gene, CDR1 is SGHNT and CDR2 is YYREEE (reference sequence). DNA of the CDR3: TGTGCCAGCAGCCCTTGGACAGGGGAGACCCAGTACTTC. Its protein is CASSPWTGETQYF.

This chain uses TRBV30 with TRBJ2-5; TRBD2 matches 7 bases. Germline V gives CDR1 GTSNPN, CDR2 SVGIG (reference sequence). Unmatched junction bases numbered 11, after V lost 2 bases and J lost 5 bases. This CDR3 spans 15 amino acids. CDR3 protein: CAWSLGTNAGETQYF. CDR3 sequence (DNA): TGTGCCTGGAGTCTTGGGACTAACGCGGGGGAGACCCAGTACTTC.

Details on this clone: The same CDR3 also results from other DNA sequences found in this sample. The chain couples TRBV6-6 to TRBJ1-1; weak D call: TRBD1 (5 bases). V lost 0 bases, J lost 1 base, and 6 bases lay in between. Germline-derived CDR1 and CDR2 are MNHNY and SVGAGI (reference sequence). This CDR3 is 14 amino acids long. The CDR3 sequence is CASSYSGRNTEAFF. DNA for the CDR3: TGTGCCAGCAGTTACTCGGGACGGAACACTGAAGCTTTCTTT.

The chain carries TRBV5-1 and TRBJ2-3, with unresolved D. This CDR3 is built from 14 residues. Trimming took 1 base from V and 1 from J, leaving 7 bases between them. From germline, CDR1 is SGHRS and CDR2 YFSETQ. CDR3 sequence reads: CASSLFSGTDTQYF. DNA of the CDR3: TGCGCCAGCAGCTTGTTCTCTGGCACAGATACGCAGTATTTT.

The CDR3 reads CATREAAGQRAYGYTF. The DNA of the CDR3 is TGTGCCACCAGAGAGGCCGCGGGACAGAGAGCCTATGGCTACACCTTC. The chain carries TRBV15 and TRBJ1-2; 7 bases match TRBD1. V was clipped by 6 bases and J by 4 bases; unmatched bases: 14. Germline CDR1 LNHNV, CDR2 YYDKDF (reference sequence). The CDR3 consists of 16 residues.

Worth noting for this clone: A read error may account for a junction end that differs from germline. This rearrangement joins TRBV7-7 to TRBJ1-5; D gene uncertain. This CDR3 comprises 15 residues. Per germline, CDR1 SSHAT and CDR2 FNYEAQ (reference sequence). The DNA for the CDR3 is TGTGCTAGCACCTACAAGTTTTTTAGCAATCAGCCCCAGCATTTT. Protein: CASTYKFFSNQPQHF. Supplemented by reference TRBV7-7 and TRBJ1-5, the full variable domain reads GAGVSQSPRYKVTKRGQDVTLRCDPISSHATLYWYQQALGQGPEFLTYFNYEAQPDKSGLPSDRFSAERPEGSISTLTIQRTEQRDSAMYRCASTYKFFSNQPQHFGDGTRLSIL.

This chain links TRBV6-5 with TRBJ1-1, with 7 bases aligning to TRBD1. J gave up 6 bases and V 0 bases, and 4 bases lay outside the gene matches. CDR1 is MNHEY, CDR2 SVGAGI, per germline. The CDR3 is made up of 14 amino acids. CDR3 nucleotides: TGTGCCAGCAGTTACTCGGGACAGCTCCCTGAAGCTTTCTTT. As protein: CASSYSGQLPEAFF.

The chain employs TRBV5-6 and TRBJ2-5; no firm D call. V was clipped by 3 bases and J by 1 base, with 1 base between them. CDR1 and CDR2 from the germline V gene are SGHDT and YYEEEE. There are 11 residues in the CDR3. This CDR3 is CASSSQETQYF. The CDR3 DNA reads TGTGCCAGCAGCTCCCAAGAGACCCAGTACTTC.

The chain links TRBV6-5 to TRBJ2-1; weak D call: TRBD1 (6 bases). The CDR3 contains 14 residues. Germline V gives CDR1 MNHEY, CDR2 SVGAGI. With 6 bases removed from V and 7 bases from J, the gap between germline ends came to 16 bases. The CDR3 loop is CASSTRGTENEQFF. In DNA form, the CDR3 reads TGTGCCAGCAGCACAAGGGGGACGGAGAATGAGCAGTTCTTC.

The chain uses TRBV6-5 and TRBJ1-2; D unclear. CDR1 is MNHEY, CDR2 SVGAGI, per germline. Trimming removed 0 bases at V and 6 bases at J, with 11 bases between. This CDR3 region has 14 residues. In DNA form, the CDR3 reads TGTGCCAGCAGTTACTCAAGCAGTTCCAATGGCTACACCTTC. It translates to CASSYSSSSNGYTF.

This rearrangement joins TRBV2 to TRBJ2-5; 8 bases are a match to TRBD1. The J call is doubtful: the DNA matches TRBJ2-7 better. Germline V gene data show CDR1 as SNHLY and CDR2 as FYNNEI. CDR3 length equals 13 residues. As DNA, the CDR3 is TGTGCCAGCAGGGTGGACAGGGACTACGAGCAGTACTTC. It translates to CASRVDRDYEQYF.

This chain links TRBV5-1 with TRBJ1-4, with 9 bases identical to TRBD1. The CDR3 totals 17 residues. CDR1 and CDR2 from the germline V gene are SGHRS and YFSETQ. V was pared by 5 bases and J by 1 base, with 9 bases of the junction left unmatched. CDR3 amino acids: CASSSRQGVRTNEKLFF. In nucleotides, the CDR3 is TGCGCCAGCAGTTCCCGACAGGGGGTACGAACTAATGAAAAACTGTTTTTT.

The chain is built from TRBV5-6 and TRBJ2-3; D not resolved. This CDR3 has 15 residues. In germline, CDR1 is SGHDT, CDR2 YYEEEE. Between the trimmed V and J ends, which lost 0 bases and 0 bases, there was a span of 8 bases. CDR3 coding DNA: TGTGCCAGCAGCTTGGACCTATCTAGCACAGATACGCAGTATTTT. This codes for CASSLDLSSTDTQYF.

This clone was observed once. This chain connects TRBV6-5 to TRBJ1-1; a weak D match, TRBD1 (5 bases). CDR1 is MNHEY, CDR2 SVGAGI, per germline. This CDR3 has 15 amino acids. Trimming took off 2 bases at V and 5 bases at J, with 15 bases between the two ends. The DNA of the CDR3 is TGTGCCAGCAGTTACAGAAGAACAGGTCGAACTGAAGCTTTCTTT. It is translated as CASSYRRTGRTEAFF.

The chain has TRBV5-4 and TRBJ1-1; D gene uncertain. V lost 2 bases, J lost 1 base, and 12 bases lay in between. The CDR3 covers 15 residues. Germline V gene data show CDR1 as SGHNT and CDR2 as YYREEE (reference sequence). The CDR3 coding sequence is TGTGCCAGCAGCTTAGGGTCCCCGGGGAACACTGAAGCTTTCTTT. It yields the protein CASSLGSPGNTEAFF.

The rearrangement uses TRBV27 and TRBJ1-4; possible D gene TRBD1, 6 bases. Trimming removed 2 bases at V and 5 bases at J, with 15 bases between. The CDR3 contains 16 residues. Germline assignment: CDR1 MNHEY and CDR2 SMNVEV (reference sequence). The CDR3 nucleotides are TGTGCCAGCAGTTTAACGAGACAGGCCTTCAATGAAAAACTGTTTTTT. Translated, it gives CASSLTRQAFNEKLFF.

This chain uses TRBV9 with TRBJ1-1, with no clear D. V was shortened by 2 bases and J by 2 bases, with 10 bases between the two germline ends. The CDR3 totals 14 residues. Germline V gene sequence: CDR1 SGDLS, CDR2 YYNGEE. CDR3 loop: CASSVLSRNTEAFF. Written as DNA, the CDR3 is TGTGCCAGCAGCGTGCTCAGCAGAAACACTGAAGCTTTCTTT. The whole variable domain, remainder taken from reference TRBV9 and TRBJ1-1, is DSGVTQTPKHLITATGQRVTLRCSPRSGDLSVYWYQQSLDQGLQFLIQYYNGEERAKGNILERFSAQQFPDLHSELNLSSLELGDSALYFCASSVLSRNTEAFFGQGTRLTVV.